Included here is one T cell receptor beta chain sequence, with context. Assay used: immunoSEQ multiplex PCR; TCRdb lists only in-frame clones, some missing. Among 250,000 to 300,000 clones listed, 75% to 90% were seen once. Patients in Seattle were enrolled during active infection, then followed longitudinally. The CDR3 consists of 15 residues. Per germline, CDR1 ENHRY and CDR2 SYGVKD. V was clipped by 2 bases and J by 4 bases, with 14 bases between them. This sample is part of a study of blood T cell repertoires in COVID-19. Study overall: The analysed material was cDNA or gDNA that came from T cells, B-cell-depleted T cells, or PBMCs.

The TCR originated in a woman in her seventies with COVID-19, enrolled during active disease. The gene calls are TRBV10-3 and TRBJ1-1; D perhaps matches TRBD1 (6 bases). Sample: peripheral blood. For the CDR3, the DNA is TGTGCCATCAGTGAGACCCCCACAGGGACCACTGAAGCTTTCTTT. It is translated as CAISETPTGTTEAFF.